The present T cell receptor beta chain was sequenced within a study of control samples from healthy donors and cancer patients. Generated by immunoSEQ multiplex PCR, the TCRdb table keeps only in-frame clones and is missing some. The sample yields around 140,000 clones, more than 90% seen once. This clonotype originated in a man aged 18-30 years in good health. The source material was blood.

In nucleotides, the CDR3 is TGTGCCAGCAGCGGCCCGGATGGAAACACCATATATTTT. Translating gives CASSGPDGNTIYF. The chain combines TRBV9 with TRBJ1-3; D gene uncertain. CDR1 and CDR2 from the germline V gene are SGDLS and YYNGEE. Trimming cost V 3 bases and J 3 bases, with 7 bases left between them. This CDR3 is 13 amino acids long.